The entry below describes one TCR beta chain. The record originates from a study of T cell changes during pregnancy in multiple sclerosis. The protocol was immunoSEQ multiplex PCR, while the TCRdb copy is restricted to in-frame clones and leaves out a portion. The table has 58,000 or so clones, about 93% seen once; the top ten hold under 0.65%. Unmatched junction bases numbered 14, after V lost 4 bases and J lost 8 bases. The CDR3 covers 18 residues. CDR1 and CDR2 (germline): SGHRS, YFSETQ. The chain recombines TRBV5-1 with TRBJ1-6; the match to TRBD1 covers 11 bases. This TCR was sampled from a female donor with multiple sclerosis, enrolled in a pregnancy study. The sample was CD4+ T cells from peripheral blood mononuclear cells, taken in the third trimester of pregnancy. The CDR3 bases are TGCGCCAGCAGCATCGGGAGCGAAGGGACAGGGGGATATTCACCCCTCCACTTT. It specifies CASSIGSEGTGGYSPLHF.